The 30 T cell receptor beta chains given below trace back to one sample, sequenced in a study of identical twins. One entry per CDR3 protein results from TCRdb running MiXCR on the 5' RACE reads. The profile shows about 100,000 distinct CDR3 sequences, just under 6% of them singletons. Sequencing input: memory T cells sorted from blood. All receptors derive from a woman aged 45-60 years in good health.

This clonotype was seen many times. The J gene is TRBJ2-1, the V gene TRBV11-3; D is unclear. Germline V CDR1 and CDR2: SGHNT, YENEEA. V gave up 7 bases and J gave up 8 bases, with 12 bases separating them. This CDR3 contains 12 residues. The CDR3 reads CASTQSTDEQFF. For the CDR3, the DNA is TGTGCCAGCACCCAATCAACGGATGAGCAGTTCTTC.

This clonotype was seen a handful of times. V usage is TRBV5-1 and J usage is TRBJ1-1; 9 bases are shared with TRBD1. V was pared by 0 bases and J by 4 bases, with 10 bases of the junction left unmatched. The CDR3 runs 17 residues. Germline V gene sequence: CDR1 SGHRS, CDR2 YFSETQ. CDR3 in amino acids: CASSLEGQGGWVTEAFF. CDR3 DNA: TGCGCCAGCAGCTTGGAGGGACAGGGAGGATGGGTCACTGAAGCTTTCTTT.

This clonotype came up a few times. The chain is built from TRBV5-4 and TRBJ1-6, with D uncertain. In germline, CDR1 is SGHNT, CDR2 YYREEE (reference sequence). The CDR3 totals 16 residues. V was shortened by 0 bases and J by 0 bases, with 7 bases between the two germline ends. The CDR3 sequence is CASSLEMSSYNSPLHF. The CDR3 region has the DNA TGTGCCAGCAGCTTGGAGATGAGCTCCTATAATTCACCCCTCCACTTT.

This clonotype has a count of ten or more. CDR3 nucleotides: TGTGCCAGCAGCTTAGGGCTCGGGAAACAAGAGACCCAGTACTTC. This translates into CASSLGLGKQETQYF. The chain carries TRBV11-3 and TRBJ2-5; a possible D gene is TRBD2 (5 bases). V shed 1 base and J shed 2 bases, with 11 bases lying between them. Germline values: CDR1 SGHNT, CDR2 YENEEA. The CDR3 contains 15 residues.

This clonotype was counted at least ten times. V usage is TRBV3-1 and J usage is TRBJ1-1, with 7 bases fitting TRBD1. Looked up from germline, CDR1 is LGHDT and CDR2 is YNNKEL (reference sequence). There are 17 residues in the CDR3. Trimming cost V 0 bases and J 11 bases; bases outside gene matches: 18. CDR3 sequence reads: CASSQESRGLRYLTAFF. The CDR3 region has the DNA TGTGCCAGCAGCCAAGAGTCGAGGGGGCTGCGCTACTTGACGGCTTTCTTT.

This chain connects TRBV7-9 to TRBJ2-1; TRBD2 matches 8 bases. Per germline, CDR1 SEHNR and CDR2 FQNEAQ (reference sequence). This CDR3 is built from 15 residues. The V and J ends lost 2 bases and 6 bases, in that order; junction bases with no gene match: 6. This CDR3 reads CASSLLPLAGNEQFF. The CDR3 nucleotides read TGTGCCAGCAGCTTACTCCCGCTAGCGGGCAATGAGCAGTTCTTC. The full variable domain, completed using reference TRBV7-9 and TRBJ2-1, is DTGVSQNPRHKITKRGQNVTFRCDPISEHNRLYWYRQTLGQGPEFLTYFQNEAQLEKSRLLSDRFSAERPKGSFSTLEIQRTEQGDSAMYLCASSLLPLAGNEQFFGPGTRLTVL.

Notes on this clonotype: A much more abundant neighbour one base away suggests this may be a read error. The rearrangement links TRBV5-1 to TRBJ2-2; 12 bases are a match to TRBD2. This CDR3 is 16 amino acids long. Germline V gene data show CDR1 as SGHRS and CDR2 as YFSETQ. V gave up 10 bases and J gave up 7 bases; unmatched junction bases: 14. In DNA form, the CDR3 reads TGCGCCCGCACACCTAGCGGGAGGGCCGCGAACGGGGAGCTGTTTTTT. It encodes CARTPSGRAANGELFF.

This clonotype was detected ten times or more. This chain uses TRBV18 with TRBJ2-5; D unresolved. Between the trimmed V and J ends, which lost 6 bases and 4 bases, there was a span of 18 bases. There are 15 residues in the CDR3. The germline gives CDR1 KGHSH, CDR2 LQKENI. The DNA of the CDR3 is TGTGCCAGCTCCCTCCAGACTGCCACCCCAGAGACCCAGTACTTC. Translating gives CASSLQTATPETQYF.

Sample share makes this clonotype medium-sized. The CDR3 loop reads CASSVRGREGVNEQFF. The CDR3 DNA sequence: TGTGCCAGCAGCGTGCGGGGACGGGAGGGTGTCAATGAGCAGTTCTTC. The rearrangement uses TRBV9 and TRBJ2-1, with 8 bases aligning to TRBD2. J lost 6 bases, V lost 2 bases, and 10 bases had no gene match. CDR3 size: 16 residues. Germline CDR1 reads SGDLS; CDR2 reads YYNGEE.

This clonotype was found many times. The chain recombines TRBV5-1 with TRBJ2-1; possibly TRBD2 for D (6 bases). Deletions cut 4 bases from V and 8 bases from J, with 16 bases between. This CDR3 has 14 residues. The germline gives CDR1 SGHRS, CDR2 YFSETQ. The CDR3 nucleotides are TGCGCCAGCAGCCTGACTAGAATGCAAGATGAGCAGTTCTTC. It is translated as CASSLTRMQDEQFF.

This clonotype was counted at least ten times. This sequence joins TRBV12-3 or TRBV12-4 and TRBJ1-3, with D possibly matching TRBD1 (5 bases). This CDR3 contains 13 residues. V lost 7 bases to trimming and J lost 4 bases, with 11 bases between them. The CDR3 reads CASTQAGGNTIYF. CDR3 DNA sequence: TGTGCCAGCACCCAGGCAGGGGGAAACACCATATATTTT.

In its sample, this clonotype was seen many times. The chain links TRBV2 to TRBJ1-5; D remains unclear. V lost 1 base and J 0 bases, leaving 1 base between the germline ends. The CDR3 loop spans 13 amino acids. Germline V CDR1 and CDR2: SNHLY, FYNNEI. CDR3 in DNA: TGTGCCAGCAGTGAAGTTAGCAATCAGCCCCAGCATTTT. This encodes CASSEVSNQPQHF.

The table lists this clonotype with many counts. J is TRBJ2-7 and V is TRBV5-1; no definite D call. V lost 4 bases to trimming and J lost 9 bases, with 14 bases between them. The germline gives CDR1 SGHRS, CDR2 YFSETQ. The length of the CDR3 is 12 residues. The CDR3 sequence: CASSDLDGPQYF. The CDR3 nucleotides read TGCGCCAGCAGCGACCTGGACGGACCGCAGTACTTC.

On this clonotype itself: No conserved phenylalanine or tryptophan ends this CDR3, so it is likely a read error. V gene TRBV9 combines with J gene TRBJ2-7, with 10 bases aligning to TRBD2. Trimming cost V 0 bases and J 4 bases; bases outside gene matches: 4. Per the germline V gene, CDR1 is SGDLS and CDR2 is YYNGEE. The CDR3 extends over 15 amino acids. The CDR3 sequence: CASSVGGLAEYEQYL. The DNA for the CDR3 is TGTGCCAGCAGCGTAGGCGGACTAGCGGAGTACGAGCAGTACTTA.

This clonotype came up many times. The chain uses TRBV9 and TRBJ2-3; the D is unclear. CDR3 length equals 12 residues. Germline lookup yields CDR1 SGDLS and CDR2 YYNGEE. Deletions cut 4 bases from V and 6 bases from J, with 9 bases between. The CDR3: CASSPREDTQYF. The CDR3 nucleotides read TGTGCCAGCAGCCCCAGAGAGGATACGCAGTATTTT.

This clonotype came up many times. This chain connects TRBV11-2 to TRBJ2-7, with a weak D call TRBD2 (5 bases). Deletions cut 5 bases from V and 1 base from J, with 12 bases between. Germline CDR1 is SGHAT and CDR2 is FQNNGV. CDR3 length: 14 amino acids. The DNA of the CDR3 is TGTGCCAGCAGCCGGGGTGGGAGTTCCTACGAGCAGTACGTC. It encodes CASSRGGSSYEQYV.

This clonotype was counted ten times or more. The rearrangement uses TRBV2 and TRBJ2-3, with TRBD2 matching over 14 bases. V was clipped by 0 bases and J by 4 bases; unmatched bases: 3. The CDR3 has 17 residues. The germline V gene encodes CDR1 SNHLY and CDR2 FYNNEI. The CDR3 coding sequence is TGTGCCAGCAGTGAAGCTCGGACTAGCGGGAGGCCAGATACGCAGTATTTT. As protein: CASSEARTSGRPDTQYF.

This clonotype was picked up many times. V is TRBV29-1 and J is TRBJ2-7; 8 bases line up with TRBD2. Germline-derived CDR1 and CDR2 are SQVTM and ANQGSEA. The CDR3 is 16 amino acids. The ends lost 6 bases at V and 4 bases at J; junction bases unmatched: 17. Written as DNA, the CDR3 is TGCAGCGTGGTAGCGGGACCAGCCCATTACTTATACGAGCAGTACGTC. It codes for CSVVAGPAHYLYEQYV.

This sequence joins TRBV20-1 and TRBJ2-7, with 9 bases that match TRBD2. This CDR3 is built from 14 residues. The germline gives CDR1 DFQATT, CDR2 SNEGSKA (reference sequence). The junction had 10 bases not matched to a gene; V was cut back by 6 bases and J by 4 bases. CDR3 in DNA: TGCAGTGCCCGAACCCGACTAGCGGAATACGAGCAGTACTTC. Amino acid sequence: CSARTRLAEYEQYF.

With respect to this clonotype: A much larger clone is a single base away; this may be a read error. V and J are TRBV13 and TRBJ2-3; 10 bases are shared with TRBD2. The length of the CDR3 is 13 residues. Per germline, CDR1 PRHDT and CDR2 FYEKMQ (reference sequence). CDR3 sequence: CATQAGGTDTHYF. As DNA, the CDR3 is TGTGCCACCCAAGCGGGGGGGACAGATACGCATTATTTT.

The table lists this clonotype with many counts. The chain uses TRBV4-1 and TRBJ1-5, with 8 bases matching TRBD1. Germline lookup yields CDR1 MGHRA and CDR2 YSYEKL. This CDR3 has 16 residues. Trimming removed 0 bases from V and 5 bases from J; junction bases left unmatched: 6. DNA for the CDR3: TGCGCCAGCAGCCAAGATGGCGGACAGGGCGATCAGCCCCAGCATTTT. This sequence encodes CASSQDGGQGDQPQHF.

Comments on this clonotype: A much bigger clone sits one base away, suggesting this may be a read error. This sequence joins TRBV7-2 and TRBJ1-2; possibly TRBD1 for D (5 bases). The V gene's germline CDR1 is SGHTA and CDR2 FQGNSA. CDR3 length: 15 residues. CDR3 amino acids: CASSFPGRGYYGYPF. CDR3 DNA: TGTGCCAGCAGCTTTCCCGGACGGGGCTACTATGGCTACCCCTTC.

This clonotype was detected many times. CDR3 region: CSARNDRGLGANVLTF. The CDR3, as DNA: TGCAGTGCGAGAAACGACAGGGGGCTCGGGGCCAACGTCCTGACTTTC. The chain joins TRBV20-1 to TRBJ2-6; 10 nucleotides line up with TRBD1. The CDR3 sequence is 16 residues long. The V segment lost 6 bases and the J segment 4 bases; nucleotides outside the gene matches: 9. Germline V lookup: CDR1 DFQATT, CDR2 SNEGSKA (reference sequence).

This clonotype was counted at least ten times. V and J are TRBV7-8 and TRBJ1-3; 7 bases align to TRBD1. V lost 5 bases to trimming and J lost 3 bases; unmatched junction nucleotides: 4. In germline, CDR1 is SGHVS, CDR2 FQNEAQ. The CDR3 loop spans 14 amino acids. The CDR3 here is CASSRGTDGNTIYF. In DNA, the CDR3 is TGTGCCAGCAGCCGCGGGACAGATGGAAACACCATATATTTT.

This clonotype is judged medium-sized (0.01 to 0.1%). This sequence joins TRBV29-1 and TRBJ2-1; D might be TRBD1 or TRBD2, each matching 6 bases. This CDR3 has 12 residues. Trimming pared 6 bases from V and 8 bases from J, leaving 14 bases between. CDR1 is SQVTM and CDR2 is ANQGSEA in the germline V gene. This chain's CDR3 is CSVSRGQHEQFF. The CDR3 DNA is TGCAGCGTCAGTCGGGGGCAACATGAGCAGTTCTTC.

This clonotype was counted ten times or more. This sequence joins TRBV12-3 or TRBV12-4 and TRBJ2-5; D tentatively reads TRBD1 or TRBD2 (5 bases each). The CDR3 consists of 13 residues. V was trimmed by 11 bases and J by 1 base, leaving 14 bases between them. CDR3 sequence: CASGPTLQETQYF. The CDR3 nucleotides are TGTGCCTCGGGACCGACCCTCCAAGAGACCCAGTACTTC.

This clonotype was counted many times. The chain couples TRBV29-1 to TRBJ2-1; TRBD1 matches 8 bases. The CDR3 spans 12 residues. Germline-derived CDR1 and CDR2 are SQVTM and ANQGSEA. Trimming removed 5 bases from V and 15 bases from J; junction bases left unmatched: 12. CDR3 nucleotide sequence: TGCAGCGTTCTAATCGGGCAGGGGGCTCCGTTCTTC. It encodes CSVLIGQGAPFF.

In this sample, this clonotype turned up many times. This rearrangement joins TRBV12-3 or TRBV12-4 to TRBJ1-5, with a possible D match to TRBD1 (6 bases). CDR3 length: 15 amino acids. Trimming took off 6 bases at V and 5 bases at J, with 17 bases between the two ends. The chain's CDR3 is CASSEIRGGDQPQHF. The CDR3 nucleotides read TGTGCCAGCAGCGAGATTAGGGGGGGCGATCAGCCCCAGCATTTT.

This clonotype was seen ten or more times. The chain uses TRBV13 and TRBJ1-3; D unresolved. The V end lost 4 bases, the J end lost 7 bases, and 20 bases lay between the germline ends. Germline CDR1 PRHDT, CDR2 FYEKMQ (reference sequence). This CDR3 spans 16 amino acids. This chain's CDR3 is CASSSLDDTLGNTIYF. The CDR3 DNA is TGTGCCAGCAGCTCCCTGGATGATACCCTAGGGAACACCATATATTTT.

This clonotype has at least ten counts. This chain links TRBV29-1 with TRBJ2-5; D remains unclear. This CDR3 has 13 amino acids. V was cut by 7 bases and J by 5 bases, with 17 bases left in between. Germline CDR1 and CDR2: SQVTM and ANQGSEA. CDR3 protein: CSAFSTARETQYF. DNA for the CDR3: TGCAGCGCATTTTCTACAGCCAGGGAGACCCAGTACTTC. Together with reference TRBV29-1 and TRBJ2-5, the CDR3 gives the full variable domain: SAVISQKPSRDICQRGTSLTIQCQVDSQVTMMFWYRQQPGQSLTLIATANQGSEATYESGFVIDKFPISRPNLTFSTLTVSNMSPEDSSIYLCSAFSTARETQYFGPGTRLLVL.